This passage covers 12 T cell receptor beta chains from one sample sequenced in a study of T cells in localized non-small cell lung cancer. Clones were read by immunoSEQ multiplex PCR, and TCRdb kept only the in-frame ones, dropping some. The data contain approximately 54,000 clones, roughly 85% of them singletons. The material sequenced was peripheral blood, taken before any cancer treatment. These receptors were obtained from a woman aged 40-75 years with stage I lung adenocarcinoma.

The chain is built from TRBV6-6 and TRBJ2-5; 11 nucleotides align to TRBD1. The CDR3 contains 15 residues. Trimming took 4 bases from V and 4 from J; bases not matched to a gene: 5. Per germline, CDR1 MNHNY and CDR2 SVGAGI (reference sequence). The CDR3 region is CASSWTGGLRETQYF. CDR3 in DNA: TGTGCCAGCAGTTGGACAGGGGGCTTGAGAGAGACCCAGTACTTC.

J is TRBJ1-6 and V is TRBV11-1; D might be TRBD1 (5 bases). The CDR3 extends over 15 amino acids. CDR1 SGHAT and CDR2 FQDESV come from the germline V gene (reference sequence). Trimming removed 2 bases at V and 9 bases at J, with 14 bases between. The CDR3 is CASSLRWSGSSPLHF. The DNA for the CDR3 is TGTGCCAGCAGCTTAAGGTGGTCAGGGTCTTCACCCCTCCACTTT.

This clone was seen a handful of times. This chain uses TRBV19 with TRBJ2-2; a weak D match, TRBD1 (5 bases). The CDR3 covers 15 residues. V was trimmed by 2 bases and J by 0 bases, leaving 7 bases between them. In germline, CDR1 is LNHDA, CDR2 SQIVND (reference sequence). CDR3 coding DNA: TGTGCCAGTAGTATACAGGGCTCGAACACCGGGGAGCTGTTTTTT. Its translation: CASSIQGSNTGELFF.

This clone appeared a few times. The rearrangement uses TRBV6-1 and TRBJ2-1; 7 bases align to TRBD1. V lost 8 bases, J lost 0 bases, and 4 bases stayed unmatched. This CDR3 has 14 residues. Germline V CDR1 and CDR2: MNHNS, SASEGT. The CDR3 here is CASRGQSSYNEQFF. The CDR3 bases are TGTGCCAGCCGGGGACAGAGCTCCTACAATGAGCAGTTCTTC.

This clone was found once. The gene calls are TRBV14 and TRBJ2-3; 7 bases map to TRBD1. CDR1 is SGHDN and CDR2 is FVKESK in the germline V gene. The J segment lost 3 bases and the V segment lost 4 bases, leaving 7 bases of the junction unmatched. The CDR3 covers 15 residues. Here the CDR3 reads CASSLSGQHTDTQYF. CDR3 in DNA: TGTGCCAGCAGCCTCTCGGGACAGCATACAGATACGCAGTATTTT.

The chain recombines TRBV4-3 with TRBJ1-1; D perhaps matches TRBD1 (5 bases). Trimming stripped 6 bases from V and 9 bases from J, with 17 bases between. Germline V gene lookup returns CDR1 LGHNA and CDR2 YSLEER. CDR3 length: 13 amino acids. As DNA, the CDR3 is TGCGCCAGCAGAGAGGGGAGAGCCCCCCAAGCTTTCTTT. It encodes CASREGRAPQAFF.

The chain couples TRBV5-1 to TRBJ2-5; 7 positions agree with TRBD2. This CDR3 region has 14 residues. With V trimmed by 0 bases and J by 5 bases, 4 bases remained unmatched. Germline values: CDR1 SGHRS, CDR2 YFSETQ. The CDR3 protein is CASSLGTGRETQYF. CDR3 sequence (DNA): TGCGCCAGCAGCTTGGGTACCGGGAGGGAGACCCAGTACTTC.

This clone was counted only a few times. The chain links TRBV4-2 to TRBJ2-7; no clear D gene. This CDR3 has 14 residues. The ends were cut back, 1 base at V and 5 bases at J, with 12 bases in the middle. Germline CDR1 and CDR2: LGHNA and YNFKEQ. This CDR3 reads CASSQGFERDEQYF. CDR3 nucleotides: TGTGCCAGCAGCCAAGGGTTTGAGCGAGACGAGCAGTACTTC.

This clone was observed once. The chain is built from TRBV7-9 and TRBJ2-2; D is unresolved. V lost 0 bases and J 1 base, leaving 6 bases between the germline ends. This CDR3 comprises 15 residues. The germline CDR1 and CDR2 sequences are SEHNR and FQNEAQ (reference sequence). CDR3 region: CASSLAGGNTGELFF. CDR3 DNA sequence: TGTGCCAGCAGCTTAGCGGGTGGGAACACCGGGGAGCTGTTTTTT.

This clone was seen only a few times. The chain links TRBV25-1 to TRBJ2-3; tentatively, D is TRBD1 or TRBD2 (7 bases each). With 3 bases removed from V and 2 bases from J, the gap between germline ends came to 15 bases. Germline lookup yields CDR1 MGHDK and CDR2 SYGVNS. This CDR3 has 16 residues. CDR3 loop: CASSDYPGGVTDTQYF. The CDR3, as DNA: TGTGCCAGCAGTGACTACCCAGGGGGGGTCACAGATACGCAGTATTTT.

V gene TRBV7-2 combines with J gene TRBJ2-1; maybe TRBD1 (6 bases). With 5 bases removed from V and 4 bases from J, the gap between germline ends came to 15 bases. The CDR3 contains 15 residues. Germline loops: CDR1 SGHTA, CDR2 FQGNSA. The CDR3 DNA reads as TGTGCCAGCAGCACCCAGGACAGTCTGTACAATGAGCAGTTCTTC. This gives the protein CASSTQDSLYNEQFF. Looking up the rest from reference TRBV7-2 and TRBJ2-1 gives the full variable domain: GAGVSQSPSNKVTEKGKDVELRCDPISGHTALYWYRQSLGQGLEFLIYFQGNSAPDKSGLPSDRFSAERTGGSVSTLTIQRTQQEDSAVYLCASSTQDSLYNEQFFGPGTRLTVL.

The gene calls are TRBV4-3 and TRBJ1-1, with a weak D call TRBD1 (6 bases). V lost 1 base to trimming and J lost 0 bases, with 15 bases between them. Germline CDR1 reads LGHNA; CDR2 reads YSLEER. This CDR3 has 17 residues. This chain's CDR3 is CASSQGSSGAVNTEAFF. The CDR3, as DNA: TGCGCCAGCAGCCAAGGTTCATCAGGGGCCGTGAACACTGAAGCTTTCTTT.